The entry below gives a single T cell receptor (beta chain) sequence along with its context. Its specificity is unknown. Trimming cost V 0 bases and J 3 bases; bases outside gene matches: 8. Germline values: CDR1 SGHRS, CDR2 YFSETQ. This CDR3 region has 16 residues. Unique molecular identifiers were built into the TCRbeta library. One entry per CDR3 protein, called by TCRdb with MiXCR from the PCR reads. The sample consists of 550,000 to 800,000 distinct CDR3 sequences, 10% to 15% of them appearing once. This specimen comes from a study of T-cell reconstitution after alpha-beta-depleted transplantation in children. Study-wide points: For some patients, TCRbeta diversity was high at day 60 because of recipient T cells and thymic progenitors that survived. The main origin of T-cell counts and diversity one year after transplant was newly produced T cells. It was reported that alpha-beta T cells came from several hundred expanded graft clones (about two months after transplant).

The sequenced sample was PBMCs, obtained before TCRalphabeta/CD19-depleted stem cell transplant. This receptor was identified in a girl aged 2 to 10 with congenital amegakaryocytic thrombocytopenia, due to receive a stem cell transplant. V is TRBV5-1 and J is TRBJ2-7, with 8 bases that match TRBD2. The CDR3 DNA follows: TGCGCCAGCAGCTTGGGGGTGACTAGCGAGCTCTACGAGCAGTACTTC. This encodes CASSLGVTSELYEQYF.